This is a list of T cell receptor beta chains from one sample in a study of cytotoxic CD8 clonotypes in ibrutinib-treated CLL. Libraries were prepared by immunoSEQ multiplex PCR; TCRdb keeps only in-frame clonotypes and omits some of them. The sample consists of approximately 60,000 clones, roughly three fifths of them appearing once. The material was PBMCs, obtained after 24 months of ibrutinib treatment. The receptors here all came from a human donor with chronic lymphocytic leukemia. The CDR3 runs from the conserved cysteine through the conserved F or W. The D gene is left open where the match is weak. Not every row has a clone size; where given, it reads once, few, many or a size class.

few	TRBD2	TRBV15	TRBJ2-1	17	TGTGCCACCAAGCAGTCGGCTAGCGGGTTCATGCCCGTTGAGCAGTTCTTC	CATKQSASGFMPVEQFF
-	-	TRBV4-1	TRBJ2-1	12	TGTGCCAGCCGAGATTACAAGAATGAGCAGTTCTTC	CASRDYKNEQFF
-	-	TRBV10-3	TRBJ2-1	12	TGTGCCATCGGTATGGAGGTCGGTGAGCAGTTCTTC	CAIGMEVGEQFF
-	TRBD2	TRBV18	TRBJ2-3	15	TGTGCCAGCTCACCCCGGACTAGCGGGATCTATACGCAGTATTTT	CASSPRTSGIYTQYF
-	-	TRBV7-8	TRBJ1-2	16	TGTGCCAGCAGCTTAGGGACAGCGCAGAAGACTTATGGCTACACCTTC	CASSLGTAQKTYGYTF
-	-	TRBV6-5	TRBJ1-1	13	TGTGCCAGCAGTTACGTGGGGTACACTGAAGCTTTCTTT	CASSYVGYTEAFF
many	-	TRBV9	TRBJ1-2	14	TGTGCCAGCAGCGTAGGGGGATCTAACTATGGCTACACCTTC	CASSVGGSNYGYTF
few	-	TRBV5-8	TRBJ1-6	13	TGTGCCAGCAGCCCGGCCCTTGGTACACCCCTCCACTTT	CASSPALGTPLHF
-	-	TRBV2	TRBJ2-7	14	TGTGCCAGCAATCTGAGACTAGGATCCTACGAGCAGTACTTC	CASNLRLGSYEQYF
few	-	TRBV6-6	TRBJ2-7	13	TGTGCCAGCAGTTACTCAGGTAACTACGAGCAGTACTTC	CASSYSGNYEQYF
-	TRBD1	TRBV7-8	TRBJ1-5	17	TGTGCCAGCAGCCCGACGTGGACAGGGAGTAGCAATCAGCCCCAGCATTTT	CASSPTWTGSSNQPQHF
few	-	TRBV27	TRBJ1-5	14	TGTGCCAGCAGTCCGTTTCGACCAAATCAGCCCCAGCATTTT	CASSPFRPNQPQHF
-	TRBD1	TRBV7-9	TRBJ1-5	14	TGTGCCAGCAGCCCACAGGGGAGCAATCAGCCCCAGCATTTT	CASSPQGSNQPQHF
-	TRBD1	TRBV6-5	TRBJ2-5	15	TGTGCCAGCAGTTACCCTCGACAGGGGATGAAGACCCAGTACTTC	CASSYPRQGMKTQYF
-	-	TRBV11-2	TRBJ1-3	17	TGTGCCAGCAGCCTCACTTTGGGCCCGAGCTCTGGAAACACCATATATTTT	CASSLTLGPSSGNTIYF
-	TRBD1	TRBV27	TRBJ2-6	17	TGTGCCAGCACCCGGACAGGGGTCCTTTCTGGGGCCAACGTCCTGACTTTC	CASTRTGVLSGANVLTF
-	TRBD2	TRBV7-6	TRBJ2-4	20	TGTGCCAGCAGCTTCGTGTGGGAAGCGGGGGAATCACTAGCCAAAAACATTCAGTACTTC	CASSFVWEAGESLAKNIQYF
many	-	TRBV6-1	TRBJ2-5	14	TGTGCCAGCAGTACTATGGGGGTTCAAGAGACCCAGTACTTC	CASSTMGVQETQYF
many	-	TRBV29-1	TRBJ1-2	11	TGCAGCGTTATGGACAGTTATGGCTACACCTTC	CSVMDSYGYTF
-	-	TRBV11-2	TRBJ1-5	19	TGTGCCAGCACGACAGATGGGGTATATTTTTTTCATAGCAATCAGCCCCAGCATTTT	CASTTDGVYFFHSNQPQHF
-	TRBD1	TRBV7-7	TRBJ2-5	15	TGTGCCAGCAGCTCCGACAGGGGGTCACAAGAGACCCAGTACTTC	CASSSDRGSQETQYF
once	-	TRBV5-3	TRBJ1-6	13	TGTGCCAGCAGCCCGGCCCTTGGTACACCCCTCCACTTT	CASSPALGTPLHF
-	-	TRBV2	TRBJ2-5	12	TGTGCCAGCAGTGTCCGGCCGGAGACCCAGTACTTC	CASSVRPETQYF
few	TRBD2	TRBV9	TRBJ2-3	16	TGTGCCAGCAGCGTAGCACCTAGCGGGGGCAGAGATACGCAGTATTTT	CASSVAPSGGRDTQYF
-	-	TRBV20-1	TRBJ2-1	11	TGCAGTGCTAGAGATCCGGATGAGCAGTTCTTC	CSARDPDEQFF
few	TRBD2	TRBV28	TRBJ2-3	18	TGTGCCAGCAGTTTACTAGCGGGACCCAAGGGATGGGCAGATACGCAGTATTTT	CASSLLAGPKGWADTQYF
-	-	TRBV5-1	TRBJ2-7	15	TGCGCCAGCACCCCTCTCGGGACCACCTCCTACGAGCAGTACTTC	CASTPLGTTSYEQYF
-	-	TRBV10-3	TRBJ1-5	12	TGTGCCAGCGGGTCCAGGGAGTGGCCCCAGCATTTT	CASGSREWPQHF